This T cell receptor beta chain was sequenced for a study of Tregs in tolerant kidney transplant recipients (dated by TCRdb to between 2018 and 2020). For the wider study: The transplants used related donors along with nonmyeloablative bone marrow transplantation, and in the human trials mixed chimerism was transient. The study used TCRbeta sequencing to identify donor-specific regulatory T cells before combined kidney and bone marrow transplantation, then tracked those cells after transplant.

Overall study results and their limits: Biological reproducibility was not directly addressed, though technical replication error appeared minimal. The most biologically relevant and donor-specific TCRbeta repertoire appeared to be identified by expanding Tregs with activated donor B cells. Donor-specific Treg expansion was found to exceed global Treg expansion in tolerant patients, suggesting antigen-driven rather than nonspecific expansion. Because the PCR primers were changed over time for some patients, nucleotide-level comparison could not be performed across the samples from those patients. Because the study included only a small number of patients, the results must be confirmed in larger populations and under other immunosuppression protocols.

As concerns this clone: Its antigen is currently not known. Base quality data are lacking; no much larger clone is found one base away.

Trimming costs V 4 bases and J 5 bases, and their ends lie 17 bases apart. Taken from the germline V gene (reference sequence), the CDR1 and CDR2 loops are LNHDA and SQIVND. From the cysteine up to the phenylalanine, the CDR3 has a length of 15 residues. The DNA shown is the 45-base CDR3, in frame from base 1. This specimen's time point label, per the study, means: blood sample drawn before combined kidney and bone marrow transplant. Unstimulated Tregs (CD4+CD25+CD127-), CD4+ non-Tregs (CD4+CD25-), CD4 and CD8 cells were FACS-sorted from thawed PBMCs. Patients were a few combined kidney and bone marrow transplant recipients from the ITN036ST trial, and only these trial subjects had samples available. Healthy control blood was processed by Ficoll density gradient to PBMCs and cryopreserved; patient PBMCs were collected before and after transplant. Genomic DNA was extracted from sorted cells with the QIAGEN DNeasy Blood and Tissue Kit for TCRbeta CDR3 sequencing. High-throughput TCRbeta CDR3 sequencing, including PCR amplification with bias correction and internal controls, was performed commercially through immunoSEQ. Per the authors' processing: Unique productive TCRbeta sequences were defined by CDR3 nucleotide sequence where primers matched, and otherwise by CDR3 amino acid sequence together with Vbeta and Jbeta genes. To correct sorting error, sequences shared between sorted populations at a frequency ratio of 2:1 or less were removed; the rest were assigned to the higher population. Sequences were defined as donor-reactive when expanded at least 5-fold in CFSE-low cells versus unstimulated cells and present at a frequency of at least 0.01% in CFSE-low cells. Jensen-Shannon divergence calculated on the top 100 TCRbeta sequences ranked by frequency was used to measure repertoire divergence. When a sample had multiple sequencing runs, each run was corrected for sorting error separately and the runs were then pooled. TCRdb holds this immuneACCESS table with in-frame rearrangements only. Some clones are missing; in checked studies, unresolved V genes explain under half, and the rest has no known cause. From that table come the V and J calls and clone size; the DNA was used to work out D and trimming. The sample yields about 83,000 clones; less than 98% were counted once. About 0.5% of the sample comes from the top ten.

The chain employs TRBV19 and TRBJ1-1, with a weak D call of TRBD1 (6 bases match). The sequences come from CD4+ T cells from blood, collected before the transplant. The TCR comes from a human donor who received a combined kidney and bone marrow transplant. The encoded CDR3 is CASSRGHPPGTEAFF. The DNA sequence is TGTGCCAGTAGTAGGGGACACCCGCCGGGAACTGAAGCTTTCTTT.